A selection of T cell receptor beta chains follows, all from one sample in a study of blood T cell repertoires in COVID-19. Sequencing was performed with immunoSEQ multiplex PCR; in TCRdb, only in-frame clones are kept and a portion is missing. The table lists around 300,000 clones, roughly 89% of them singletons. Input material: peripheral blood. These receptors all come from a man aged 50 to 60 with acute or convalescent COVID-19. Both conserved end residues are part of each CDR3. Each record gives: CDR3 DNA, CDR3 protein, J gene, V gene, clone size, D gene. A D gene is named only where the DNA matches it firmly. The size entry is marked missing in some rows and otherwise reads once, few, many or a size class.

DNA: TGTGCCAGCAGCCCCCGCGGGGGGGGGATTTTGACCCATGAGCAGTTCTTC; CDR3: CASSPRGGGILTHEQFF; J: TRBJ2-1; V: TRBV5-5; size: -; D: TRBD2
DNA: TGCGCCAGCAGCCCGGGACACGCGAACACCGGGGAGCTGTTTTTT; CDR3: CASSPGHANTGELFF; J: TRBJ2-2; V: TRBV5-1; size: -; D: -
DNA: TGCGCCAGCAGCCCGGGACAAGAGACCCAGTACTTC; CDR3: CASSPGQETQYF; J: TRBJ2-5; V: TRBV5-1; size: -; D: -
DNA: TGCGCCAGCAGCTTCTCCCGGGAAGAGCAGTACTTC; CDR3: CASSFSREEQYF; J: TRBJ2-7; V: TRBV5-1; size: few; D: -
DNA: TGTGCCAGCAGTCGAGACAGGGGACAGTACGAGCAGTACTTC; CDR3: CASSRDRGQYEQYF; J: TRBJ2-7; V: TRBV11-2; size: few; D: TRBD1
DNA: TGCGCCAGCAGCCAAGAGCCCCCGGGACAGGCTGGAAACACCATATATTTT; CDR3: CASSQEPPGQAGNTIYF; J: TRBJ1-3; V: TRBV4-1; size: -; D: TRBD1
DNA: TGTGCCAGCAGTTACTCTGGGCAGAATAATTCACCCCTCCACTTT; CDR3: CASSYSGQNNSPLHF; J: TRBJ1-6; V: TRBV6-5; size: -; D: -
DNA: TGTGCCTGGAGTGTACTCGGTGAAACTGGGGCCAACGTCCTGACTTTC; CDR3: CAWSVLGETGANVLTF; J: TRBJ2-6; V: TRBV30; size: -; D: -
DNA: TGTGCCACCAGCTTTATTTCGCCGGACAGGAGCTACCTCAATCAGCCCCAGCATTTT; CDR3: CATSFISPDRSYLNQPQHF; J: TRBJ1-5; V: TRBV15; size: -; D: TRBD1
DNA: TGTGCCAGTACACAGGAGACCGTTCAGTACTTC; CDR3: CASTQETVQYF; J: TRBJ2-4; V: TRBV2; size: -; D: -
DNA: TGTGCCAGCAGCCCCCGTTTCACCGGGGAGCTGTTTTTT; CDR3: CASSPRFTGELFF; J: TRBJ2-2; V: TRBV11-2; size: -; D: -
DNA: TGTGCCAGCAGCCGCAATCAGGGTTTAACAGATACGCAGTATTTT; CDR3: CASSRNQGLTDTQYF; J: TRBJ2-3; V: TRBV4-2; size: -; D: -
DNA: TGTGCCAGCTCACCCGGACAGGGAAATCGATCACCCCTCCACTTT; CDR3: CASSPGQGNRSPLHF; J: TRBJ1-6; V: TRBV18; size: -; D: TRBD1
DNA: TGTGCCAGCAGCCCCCGTGAAGGGGAAGTAAATCAGCCCCAGCATTTT; CDR3: CASSPREGEVNQPQHF; J: TRBJ1-5; V: TRBV5-8; size: -; D: -
DNA: TGTGCCAGTAGTATCCCGCCCCAGGAATACAATGAGCAGTTCTTC; CDR3: CASSIPPQEYNEQFF; J: TRBJ2-1; V: TRBV19; size: -; D: -
DNA: TGTGCCAGCAGCTCACAGGGGTTGGTAAACACCGGGGAGCTGTTTTTT; CDR3: CASSSQGLVNTGELFF; J: TRBJ2-2; V: TRBV2; size: -; D: TRBD1
DNA: TGTGCCAGCAGCCCCGGGACAGGGGGCGCGATGGCCAACGTCCTGACTTTC; CDR3: CASSPGTGGAMANVLTF; J: TRBJ2-6; V: TRBV2; size: -; D: TRBD1
DNA: TGTGCCAGCAGCTCGGGTGTCAGCTATGGCTACACCTTC; CDR3: CASSSGVSYGYTF; J: TRBJ1-2; V: TRBV3-1/TRBV3-2; size: -; D: -
DNA: TGTGCCAGCAGCCAGTCCAGGATAGATAATTCACCCCTCCACTTT; CDR3: CASSQSRIDNSPLHF; J: TRBJ1-6; V: TRBV5-5; size: few; D: -
DNA: TGTGCCAGTACTAAAACGGGGATCTCCTACGAGCAGTACTTC; CDR3: CASTKTGISYEQYF; J: TRBJ2-7; V: TRBV19; size: -; D: -
DNA: TGTGCCAGCAGGATAGGGACAACAAGGGGCCACGAGCAGTACTTC; CDR3: CASRIGTTRGHEQYF; J: TRBJ2-7; V: TRBV7-3; size: -; D: -
DNA: TGTGCCAGCAGCCAAGAACGACTGAGTTACGAGCAGTACTTC; CDR3: CASSQERLSYEQYF; J: TRBJ2-7; V: TRBV4-2; size: -; D: -
DNA: TGCGCCAGCACCCCACAAGGAGGCAGGGAGGATGAAAAACTGTTTTTT; CDR3: CASTPQGGREDEKLFF; J: TRBJ1-4; V: TRBV5-1; size: -; D: -
DNA: TGTGCCAGCTCATCCCACAGGGCCGGGAACACTGAAGCTTTCTTT; CDR3: CASSSHRAGNTEAFF; J: TRBJ1-1; V: TRBV18; size: -; D: -
DNA: TGCGCCAGCAGACAGGGGTCTAGCACAGATACGCAGTATTTT; CDR3: CASRQGSSTDTQYF; J: TRBJ2-3; V: TRBV4-1; size: -; D: TRBD1
DNA: TGTGCCAGCAGCCAAGGTACGGTGGGGAGTTATAATTCACCCCTCCACTTT; CDR3: CASSQGTVGSYNSPLHF; J: TRBJ1-6; V: TRBV3-1/TRBV3-2; size: once; D: -
DNA: TGTGCCAGCAGCTCACAGGGAGAAGGCTACACCTTC; CDR3: CASSSQGEGYTF; J: TRBJ1-2; V: TRBV7-3; size: -; D: -